The 10 T cell receptor beta chains presented below share a single source sample, sequenced in a study of blood T cell repertoires in COVID-19. Produced via immunoSEQ multiplex PCR; TCRdb's table is partial and in-frame only. This table holds around 280,000 clones, approximately 91% found once. Sequencing was performed on PBMCs or T cells enriched from blood (not recorded which). These receptors all stem from a woman aged 35 to 49 who had recovered from COVID-19.

The CDR3 nucleotides are TGCGCCAGCAGCCTTTTCTTGGGACAGAACACTGAAGCTTTCTTT. Translation: CASSLFLGQNTEAFF. This chain connects TRBV5-1 to TRBJ1-1, with D maybe TRBD1 (6 bases). The CDR3 runs 15 residues. V lost 4 bases, J lost 1 base, and 14 bases lay in between. Germline V gene sequence: CDR1 SGHRS, CDR2 YFSETQ.

CDR3 loop: CASSEDRAARYGYTF. The DNA for the CDR3 is TGTGCCAGCAGCGAGGACAGGGCCGCACGGTATGGCTACACCTTC. This chain joins TRBV7-8 and TRBJ1-2, with 8 positions matching TRBD1. This CDR3 region has 15 residues. V shed 5 bases, J shed 5 bases, and the junction held 10 bases outside the gene matches. Germline assignment: CDR1 SGHVS and CDR2 FQNEAQ.

The chain couples TRBV4-1 to TRBJ2-5, with 8 nucleotides matching TRBD1. The CDR3 totals 17 residues. After removal of 3 bases from V and 3 bases from J, the junction contained 12 bases not matched to a gene. CDR1 and CDR2 from the germline V gene are MGHRA and YSYEKL. Here the CDR3 DNA reads TGCGCCAGCAGCCAGGACACCGGCAGGGGGCACAAAGAGACCCAGTACTTC. It codes for CASSQDTGRGHKETQYF.

The genes are TRBV6-4 and TRBJ1-1, with D tentatively TRBD1 (5 bases). CDR3 length equals 14 residues. Germline V gives CDR1 MRHNA, CDR2 SNTAGT. V lost 6 bases and J lost 1, with 12 bases in between. The CDR3 bases are TGTGCCAGCAGGCCAGGGTTTGCGAACACTGAAGCTTTCTTT. Translated, it gives CASRPGFANTEAFF.

This chain joins TRBV3-1 (or the pseudogene TRBV3-2) and TRBJ2-7; 14 bases map to TRBD2. Germline assignment: CDR1 LGHDT and CDR2 YNNKEL (reference sequence). Losses at the gene ends were 5 bases for V and 5 bases for J; bases not matched to a gene: 8. This CDR3 is built from 16 residues. The CDR3, as DNA: TGTGCCAGCAGCTGGGGACTAGCGGGAGAATTGAACGAGCAGTACTTC. This gives the protein CASSWGLAGELNEQYF.

The chain employs TRBV30 and TRBJ2-3, with 8 nucleotides matching TRBD1. J was trimmed by 0 bases and V by 7 bases; bases with no gene match: 6. This CDR3 spans 14 amino acids. Looked up from germline, CDR1 is GTSNPN and CDR2 is SVGIG (reference sequence). CDR3 amino acids: CAFGQGSSTDTQYF. CDR3 DNA sequence: TGTGCCTTTGGACAGGGCTCTAGCACAGATACGCAGTATTTT.

The chain links TRBV6-5 to TRBJ1-6; possibly TRBD1 for D (5 bases). The CDR3 totals 15 residues. CDR1 is MNHEY, CDR2 SVGAGI, per germline. Trimming removed 3 bases from V and 7 bases from J, with 13 bases in between. CDR3 coding DNA: TGTGCCAGCAGTTATGGTCGGCAGGGAAATTCACCCCTCCACTTT. Protein sequence: CASSYGRQGNSPLHF.

The chain recombines TRBV2 with TRBJ1-1, with D perhaps TRBD1 (5 bases). Trimming took 8 bases from V and 1 from J, leaving 17 bases between them. The CDR3 totals 15 residues. In germline, CDR1 is SNHLY, CDR2 FYNNEI. CDR3 sequence: CASHGGGGTNTEAFF. CDR3 DNA: TGTGCCAGCCACGGGGGTGGGGGGACGAACACTGAAGCTTTCTTT. The full variable domain, in which reference TRBV2 and TRBJ1-1 provide the parts outside the CDR3, is EPEVTQTPSHQVTQMGQEVILRCVPISNHLYFYWYRQILGQKVEFLVSFYNNEISEKSEIFDDQFSVERPDGSNFTLKIRSTKLEDSAMYFCASHGGGGTNTEAFFGQGTRLTVV.

The V gene is TRBV5-1, the J gene TRBJ2-1; 8 nucleotides agree with TRBD2. The CDR3 spans 15 residues. Germline V gene lookup returns CDR1 SGHRS and CDR2 YFSETQ. Trimming removed 0 bases from V and 2 bases from J; junction bases left unmatched: 1. The CDR3 DNA reads as TGCGCCAGCAGCTTGGTAGCGGGGACCTACAATGAGCAGTTCTTC. Protein product: CASSLVAGTYNEQFF.

This chain uses TRBV27 with TRBJ2-7; TRBD2 matches at 8 bases. V trimming: 6 bases; J trimming: 3 bases; junction bases outside the gene matches: 7. This CDR3 is built from 14 residues. Germline CDR1 is MNHEY and CDR2 is SMNVEV (reference sequence). The CDR3 loop reads CASSSGGRNYEQYF. The DNA of the CDR3 is TGTGCCAGCAGCAGCGGGGGCCGCAACTACGAGCAGTACTTC.